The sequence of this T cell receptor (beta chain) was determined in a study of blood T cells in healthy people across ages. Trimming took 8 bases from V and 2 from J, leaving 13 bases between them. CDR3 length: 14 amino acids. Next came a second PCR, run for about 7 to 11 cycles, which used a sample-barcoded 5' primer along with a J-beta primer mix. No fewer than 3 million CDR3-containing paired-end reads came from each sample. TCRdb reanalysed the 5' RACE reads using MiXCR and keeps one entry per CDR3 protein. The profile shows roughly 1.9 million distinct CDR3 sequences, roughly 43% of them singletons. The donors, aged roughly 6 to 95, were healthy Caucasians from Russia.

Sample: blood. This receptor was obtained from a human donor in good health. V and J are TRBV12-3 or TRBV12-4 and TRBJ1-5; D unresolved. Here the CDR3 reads CASRAGFGNQPQHF. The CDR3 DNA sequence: TGTGCCAGCCGGGCGGGGTTTGGCAATCAGCCCCAGCATTTT.